The clone carrying this T cell receptor (beta chain) was recorded at least ten times. From the reads, TCRdb called clonotypes with MiXCR, one entry per CDR3 protein. The repertoire holds roughly 250,000 distinct CDR3 sequences, 29% seen once, with almost 7.5% in the top ten. CDR1 and CDR2 from the germline V gene are MNHEY and SVGEGT. The CDR3 is 13 amino acids. V was clipped by 10 bases and J by 5 bases, with 17 bases between them. This entry belongs to a study of kidney transplant recipient with SARS-CoV-2 infection. J is TRBJ1-1 and V is TRBV6-2 or TRBV6-3; D is perhaps TRBD1 (5 bases). The sequence was collected from a male patient aged 25-45 years who had COVID-19 and was a kidney transplant recipient. Some T cells here may be from the graft donor. The sample in question was a blood sample, obtained at baseline and on roughly day 110 from a kidney transplant recipient. CDR3 DNA: TGTGCCACCAATCACGGGGGAAGGACTGAAGCTTTCTTT. This translates into CATNHGGRTEAFF.